This passage covers 29 T cell receptor beta chains from one sample sequenced in a study of blood T cell repertoires in COVID-19 (dated by TCRdb to the early 2020s). Library method: the immunoSEQ multiplex PCR assay. The immuneACCESS repertoire file appears here via TCRdb, limited to in-frame rearrangements. These files lack a portion of the clones; in checked studies, under half of the deficit traces to unresolved V genes, and the cause of the others is not known. In all, the sample holds roughly 110,000 clones, and 75% to 95% of those were seen once. Around 1.2% of the sample is held by the ten biggest clonotypes. The sample taken for sequencing was peripheral blood. Every receptor here comes from a woman aged 25 to 39 with acute or convalescent COVID-19.

This rearrangement joins TRBV7-2 to TRBJ2-7; D call uncertain. Per the germline V gene, CDR1 is SGHTA and CDR2 is FQGNSA. The CDR3 is made up of 11 amino acids. V dropped 5 bases and J dropped 1 base, with 3 bases sitting between them. The CDR3 is CASSPSYEQYF. DNA of the CDR3: TGTGCCAGCAGCCCATCCTACGAGCAGTACTTC.

A remark on this clone: This same CDR3 is encoded by further DNA sequences in the sample. The chain combines TRBV4-3 with TRBJ2-7; perhaps TRBD1 as D (5 bases). The ends were cut back, 1 base at V and 2 bases at J, with 15 bases in the middle. CDR1 and CDR2 (germline): LGHNA, YSLEER. This CDR3 region has 16 residues. CDR3 nucleotides: TGCGCCAGCAGCCAAGGAGTTTCAGGGTCCCCCTACGAGCAGTACTTC. This gives the protein CASSQGVSGSPYEQYF.

The V and J genes are TRBV19 and TRBJ1-6; 9 nucleotides agree with TRBD1. The germline V gene encodes CDR1 LNHDA and CDR2 SQIVND (reference sequence). With V trimmed by 10 bases and J by 7 bases, 11 bases remained unmatched. The CDR3 totals 15 residues. CDR3 nucleotides: TGTGCCACCTTGGACAGGGGCAACATCAATTCACCCCTCCACTTT. Translation gives CATLDRGNINSPLHF.

The J gene is TRBJ2-2, the V gene TRBV27, with TRBD2 as a possible D gene (6 bases). V shed 5 bases and J shed 0 bases, with 16 bases lying between them. Germline V lookup: CDR1 MNHEY, CDR2 SMNVEV (reference sequence). This CDR3 has 17 amino acids. The CDR3 protein is CASSPMWRDANTGELFF. CDR3 in DNA: TGTGCCAGCAGTCCCATGTGGCGGGATGCGAACACCGGGGAGCTGTTTTTT.

The rearrangement links TRBV19 to TRBJ2-1; possible D gene TRBD1, 5 bases. V was pared by 7 bases and J by 4 bases, with 14 bases between. The CDR3 runs to 14 residues. Germline CDR1 LNHDA, CDR2 SQIVND (reference sequence). CDR3 in DNA: TGTGCCAGTATCGGTGGGGCGGCGTACAATGAGCAGTTCTTC. It codes for CASIGGAAYNEQFF.

The CDR3 nucleotides read TGTGCCAGCACCCCCCCGGGGATGAACACTGAAGCTTTCTTT. Protein: CASTPPGMNTEAFF. The genes are TRBV28 and TRBJ1-1; D uncertain. CDR3 length: 14 residues. The ends were cut back, 7 bases at V and 0 bases at J, with 12 bases in the middle. Germline assignment: CDR1 MDHEN and CDR2 SYDVKM. Variable domain in full (rest from reference TRBV28 and TRBJ1-1): DVKVTQSSRYLVKRTGEKVFLECVQDMDHENMFWYRQDPGLGLRLIYFSYDVKMKEKGDIPEGYSVSREKKERFSLILESASTNQTSMYLCASTPPGMNTEAFFGQGTRLTVV.

The V gene is TRBV19, the J gene TRBJ2-7; possibly TRBD2 for D (5 bases). This CDR3 is 14 amino acids long. Trimming took 3 bases from V and 6 from J, leaving 15 bases between them. Germline V gene lookup returns CDR1 LNHDA and CDR2 SQIVND (reference sequence). CDR3 sequence (DNA): TGTGCCAGTAGTATGAGGGAGAGCTTAAGCGAGCAGTACTTC. Amino acids: CASSMRESLSEQYF.

This clone was recorded a few times. The rearrangement uses TRBV5-1 and TRBJ2-3, with D unclear. Germline V gene data show CDR1 as SGHRS and CDR2 as YFSETQ. Between the trimmed V and J ends, which lost 1 base and 5 bases, there was a span of 11 bases. The CDR3 is made up of 14 amino acids. Here the CDR3 DNA reads TGCGCCAGCAGCTTGCCGAGCGAGCAAGATACGCAGTATTTT. This codes for CASSLPSEQDTQYF.

The chain uses TRBV11-2 and TRBJ1-5, with 10 bases lining up with TRBD1. Germline V gene sequence: CDR1 SGHAT, CDR2 FQNNGV. CDR3 length equals 17 residues. Unmatched junction bases numbered 12, after V lost 5 bases and J lost 5 bases. CDR3: CASSALGTGVGHQPQHF. As DNA, the CDR3 is TGTGCCAGCAGCGCGCTTGGGACAGGGGTGGGCCATCAGCCCCAGCATTTT.

This chain uses TRBV11-3 with TRBJ2-1; TRBD2 might be the D (6 bases). Germline loops: CDR1 SGHNT, CDR2 YENEEA. The CDR3 sequence is 15 residues long. The V and J ends lost 1 base and 5 bases respectively, with 12 bases between them. The CDR3 here is CASSLGRGLDNEQFF. The CDR3 nucleotides are TGTGCCAGCAGCTTAGGGCGGGGTCTGGACAATGAGCAGTTCTTC.

The rearrangement joins TRBV7-3 to TRBJ1-2; 8 nucleotides match TRBD1. Germline assignment: CDR1 SGHTA and CDR2 FQGTGA. The length of the CDR3 is 17 residues. The ends lost 1 base at V and 2 bases at J; junction bases unmatched: 9. The CDR3 nucleotides read TGTGCCAGCAGCTTAAATGCTCCGACAGGGGTCAACTATGGCTACACCTTC. Its translation is CASSLNAPTGVNYGYTF.

The J gene is TRBJ2-1, the V gene TRBV7-2; maybe TRBD2 (5 bases). Germline V gene lookup returns CDR1 SGHTA and CDR2 FQGNSA. V gave up 5 bases and J gave up 4 bases, with 12 bases separating them. The CDR3 consists of 14 residues. As DNA, the CDR3 is TGTGCCAGCAGCGCCCCTGGCGGGTACAATGAGCAGTTCTTC. Its translation is CASSAPGGYNEQFF.

A remark on this clone: Different DNA sequences within this sample yield the same CDR3. CDR3 DNA sequence: TGTGCCAGCAGTTTAGGTGGAACTAGAGGGGAGACCCAGTACTTC. This translates into CASSLGGTRGETQYF. The chain joins TRBV28 to TRBJ2-5, with a tentative D call TRBD2 (5 bases). The CDR3 is 15 amino acids. The germline V gene encodes CDR1 MDHEN and CDR2 SYDVKM. The germline V and J ends were trimmed by 2 bases and 5 bases, with 15 bases remaining between them.

The chain couples TRBV6-2 or TRBV6-3 to TRBJ1-2; maybe TRBD1 (6 bases). V was cut by 5 bases and J by 3 bases, with 19 bases left in between. This CDR3 has 16 residues. The germline V gene has CDR1 MNHEY and CDR2 SVGEGT. The CDR3 DNA follows: TGTGCCAGCAGTGGACCGCGGGCAGGGGATTACTATGGCTACACCTTC. Translated: CASSGPRAGDYYGYTF.

This chain uses TRBV27 with TRBJ2-7, with TRBD1 identical over 8 bases. The CDR3 runs to 15 residues. V shed 5 bases and J 3 bases; nucleotides not matched to a gene: 9. Germline assignment: CDR1 MNHEY and CDR2 SMNVEV (reference sequence). CDR3 bases: TGTGCCAGCAGTCCTCCCGGGACAGGAAGCTACGAGCAGTACTTC. As protein: CASSPPGTGSYEQYF.

The chain has TRBV24-1 and TRBJ2-3; D is undetermined. The germline V gene encodes CDR1 KGHDR and CDR2 SFDVKD. The length of the CDR3 is 14 residues. V lost 2 bases to trimming and J lost 0 bases, with 5 bases between them. The CDR3 reads CATSDSGSTDTQYF. In nucleotides, the CDR3 is TGTGCCACCAGTGATTCCGGGAGCACAGATACGCAGTATTTT.

The chain carries TRBV5-1 and TRBJ2-7, with 9 bases identical to TRBD1. V was clipped by 4 bases and J by 4 bases; unmatched bases: 12. The CDR3 is 16 amino acids. The V gene's germline CDR1 is SGHRS and CDR2 YFSETQ. The CDR3 is CASSVGIAGQGYEQYF. The CDR3 DNA follows: TGCGCCAGCAGCGTAGGCATCGCGGGACAGGGATACGAGCAGTACTTC.

J is TRBJ1-2 and V is TRBV6-5; 7 nucleotides line up with TRBD1. The CDR3 consists of 15 residues. J gave up 4 bases and V 5 bases, and 10 bases lay outside the gene matches. Germline loops: CDR1 MNHEY, CDR2 SVGAGI. The CDR3 coding sequence is TGTGCCAGCAGTCTTCGGGACAGAGGGTTCTATGGCTACACCTTC. Translation: CASSLRDRGFYGYTF.

This clone turned up a few times. V gene TRBV7-2 combines with J gene TRBJ2-7; D might be TRBD1 (5 bases). V was cut by 6 bases and J by 2 bases, with 11 bases left in between. This CDR3 is built from 13 residues. Per the germline V gene, CDR1 is SGHTA and CDR2 is FQGNSA. The CDR3 DNA is TGTGCCAGCAGACCTACAGGAGCCTACGAGCAGTACTTC. Protein: CASRPTGAYEQYF.

The J gene is TRBJ1-1, the V gene TRBV19; D might be TRBD1 (6 bases). V lost 2 bases and J 0 bases, leaving 16 bases between the germline ends. The germline V gene has CDR1 LNHDA and CDR2 SQIVND (reference sequence). CDR3 size: 17 residues. The CDR3 here is CASSITGMGHMNTEAFF. Written as DNA, the CDR3 is TGTGCCAGTAGTATAACTGGAATGGGACATATGAACACTGAAGCTTTCTTT.

The J gene is TRBJ2-2, the V gene TRBV28; 14 nucleotides line up with TRBD2. CDR3 length: 16 amino acids. Trimming cost V 3 bases and J 7 bases; bases outside gene matches: 4. Germline-derived CDR1 and CDR2 are MDHEN and SYDVKM. The CDR3 DNA reads as TGTGCCAGCAGTTTGGGGACTAGCGGGAGCATCGGGGAGCTGTTTTTT. Its protein is CASSLGTSGSIGELFF.

The V gene is TRBV19, the J gene TRBJ2-7; 11 bases are shared with TRBD2. The trim removed 5 bases at V and 0 bases at J, leaving 12 bases unmatched. Germline V gene data show CDR1 as LNHDA and CDR2 as SQIVND (reference sequence). The CDR3 loop spans 18 amino acids. The CDR3 loop reads CASSVSGTSGASSYEQYF. The CDR3, as DNA: TGTGCCAGTAGTGTTTCCGGGACTAGCGGTGCGAGCTCCTACGAGCAGTACTTC.

The chain recombines TRBV28 with TRBJ2-2; tentatively, D is TRBD2 (6 bases). Germline V gene sequence: CDR1 MDHEN, CDR2 SYDVKM. V shed 3 bases and J shed 5 bases, with 13 bases lying between them. The CDR3 totals 15 residues. CDR3: CASSFYGSRTGELFF. The DNA of the CDR3 is TGTGCCAGCAGTTTTTACGGGAGTAGGACCGGGGAGCTGTTTTTT.

The CDR3: CASSLGVTGSPLHF. CDR3 sequence (DNA): TGTGCCAGCAGCTTAGGAGTTACGGGGTCACCCCTCCACTTT. V is TRBV7-3 and J is TRBJ1-6; D uncertain. The V gene's germline CDR1 is SGHTA and CDR2 FQGTGA. Trimming shortened V by 2 bases and J by 10 bases, and 12 bases separated the two germline ends. This CDR3 has 14 residues. The whole variable domain, filled in from reference TRBV7-3 and TRBJ1-6, reads GAGVSQTPSNKVTEKGKYVELRCDPISGHTALYWYRQSLGQGPEFLIYFQGTGAADDSGLPNDRFFAVRPEGSVSTLKIQRTERGDSAVYLCASSLGVTGSPLHFGNGTRLTVT.

The rearrangement joins TRBV9 to TRBJ2-1; a possible D gene is TRBD1 (7 bases). Germline CDR1 reads SGDLS; CDR2 reads YYNGEE. The CDR3 sequence is 16 residues long. Deletions cut 1 base from V and 2 bases from J, with 13 bases between. The CDR3 here is CASSVQGGPPYNEQFF. DNA for the CDR3: TGTGCCAGCAGCGTACAGGGGGGACCCCCCTACAATGAGCAGTTCTTC.

This chain uses TRBV30 with TRBJ1-4; the D gene is possibly TRBD1 (5 bases). V gave up 2 bases and J gave up 1 base, with 8 bases separating them. Germline V gives CDR1 GTSNPN, CDR2 SVGIG (reference sequence). This CDR3 has 14 amino acids. CDR3 bases: TGTGCCTGGAGTTTGGGGGGAACTAATGAAAAACTGTTTTTT. Translation: CAWSLGGTNEKLFF.

This chain uses TRBV15 with TRBJ1-2, with 7 bases aligning to TRBD1. Trimming cost V 9 bases and J 8 bases; bases outside gene matches: 6. The CDR3 has 11 amino acids. From germline, CDR1 is LNHNV and CDR2 YYDKDF (reference sequence). Here the CDR3 DNA reads TGTGCCACGTCGACAGGGCAAGGCTACACCTTC. Translating it yields CATSTGQGYTF.

The table lists this clone with a count of one. This chain joins TRBV21-1 and TRBJ2-7; TRBD2 was called by the table and not checked on the DNA. TRBV21-1 is a pseudogene. The CDR3 contains 14 residues. The CDR3 spells CASPPPGSSYEQYF. The CDR3 DNA follows: TGTGCCAGCCCCCCCCCGGGGAGCTCCTACGAGCAGTACTTC.

The chain carries TRBV5-1 and TRBJ1-2; D ambiguous. V lost 5 bases to trimming and J lost 0 bases, with 8 bases between them. The CDR3 length is 13 residues. Germline loops: CDR1 SGHRS, CDR2 YFSETQ. The CDR3 spells CASRERANYGYTF. CDR3 nucleotides: TGCGCCAGCAGGGAGCGAGCTAACTATGGCTACACCTTC.